Listed below are T cell receptor beta chains from one sample, sequenced in a study of T cell responses to AZD1222 COVID-19 vaccine. Data came from immunoSEQ multiplex PCR; TCRdb stores just in-frame clones and leaves some out. The sample lists nearly 80,000 clones, around 81% occurring once. The specimen was peripheral blood, collected on day 0 of AZD1222 vaccination. Receptor source: an adult in good health. Both conserved end residues are part of each CDR3. A D gene is named only where the DNA matches it firmly. Expanded clones get a size class; other rows say once, few or many, or leave the size out.

cdr3_aa cdr3_nt d_call j_call v_call clone_size
CASSQDIMRSHYEQYF TGTGCCAGCAGCCAAGATATTATGCGGTCCCACTACGAGCAGTACTTC NA TRBJ2-7 TRBV3-1/TRBV3-2 NA
CASSEFLLRVRRDQPQHF TGTGCCAGCAGTGAATTCTTACTGCGGGTTAGGAGGGATCAGCCCCAGCATTTT NA TRBJ1-5 TRBV6-1 NA
CASSPGQGVSYEQYF TGTGCCAGCTCACCCGGACAGGGGGTCTCCTACGAGCAGTACTTC TRBD1 TRBJ2-7 TRBV18 once
CASSLNSGRGVTGELFF TGTGCCAGCAGTCTAAATAGCGGGAGAGGGGTTACCGGGGAGCTGTTTTTT TRBD2 TRBJ2-2 TRBV6-6 NA
CASSSYSSSYNSPLHF TGTGCCAGCAGTTCCTACAGTAGCTCCTATAATTCACCCCTCCACTTT NA TRBJ1-6 TRBV27 NA
CASSLWGSGTYNEQFF TGTGCCAGCAGTTTATGGGGCAGCGGCACCTACAATGAGCAGTTCTTC NA TRBJ2-1 TRBV28 NA
CASSGDSYEQYF TGTGCCAGCAGCGGGGACAGTTACGAGCAGTACTTC TRBD1 TRBJ2-7 TRBV12-3/TRBV12-4 few
CASSFGVQETQYF TGTGCCAGCAGCTTCGGGGTCCAAGAGACCCAGTACTTC NA TRBJ2-5 TRBV7-7 once
CASSQQGYTEAFF TGCGCCAGCAGTCAACAGGGATACACTGAAGCTTTCTTT NA TRBJ1-1 TRBV10-2 NA
CSVVTVPGGGNQPQHF TGCAGCGTTGTCACAGTCCCTGGGGGTGGCAATCAGCCCCAGCATTTT NA TRBJ1-5 TRBV29-1 few
CASSQGLMAGAGTDTQYF TGTGCCAGCAGCCAAGGTTTGATGGCGGGGGCGGGCACAGATACGCAGTATTTT NA TRBJ2-3 TRBV3-1/TRBV3-2 NA
CASSNSLYSGRDYNEQFF TGTGCCAGTAGTAACTCCCTCTATTCGGGACGGGACTACAATGAGCAGTTCTTC NA TRBJ2-1 TRBV19 few
CASSPSPTVGYGYTF TGTGCCAGCAGCCCCTCTCCAACAGTAGGCTATGGCTACACCTTC NA TRBJ1-2 TRBV3-1/TRBV3-2 NA
CAWGDSFYGYTF TGTGCCTGGGGGGACAGTTTCTATGGCTACACCTTC TRBD1 TRBJ1-2 TRBV30 few
CASSHGTSGELFF TGTGCCAGCAGCCACGGGACTAGCGGGGAGCTGTTTTTT TRBD2 TRBJ2-2 TRBV3-1/TRBV3-2 NA
CASSLRGLGELFF TGTGCCAGCAGTTTACGGGGGCTCGGGGAGCTGTTTTTT NA TRBJ2-2 TRBV27 NA
CATMTSGRDTDTQYF TGCGCCACCATGACTAGCGGGAGGGACACAGATACGCAGTATTTT TRBD2 TRBJ2-3 TRBV5-1 NA
CASSETDSDEKLFF TGTGCCAGCAGTGAAACAGACTCAGATGAAAAACTGTTTTTT NA TRBJ1-4 TRBV2 NA
CASSILDMNNSPLHF TGTGCCAGTAGTATTTTGGACATGAACAATTCACCCCTCCACTTT NA TRBJ1-6 TRBV19 NA